The 3 T cell receptor beta chains below come from one sample, sequenced in a study of response to subunit inactivated influenza vaccine (dated by TCRdb to the late 2010s). Preparation of the library involved RT-PCR. Sequenced using an Illumina HiSeq 2500. The raw public data were reprocessed by TCRdb itself: fastp quality trimming at Q25, MiXCR clonotype calling, in-frame beta chains only. Entries are consolidated by CDR3 protein sequence, retaining the most common genes and DNA. Recorded for this sample are approximately 310,000 distinct CDR3 sequences; 20% to 25% of them occurred a single time. 10% of the sample goes to the ten largest clones. Sequencing used PBMCs from blood, obtained 21 months after vaccination. The receptors here all came from a man aged 45 to 75 who received an inactivated influenza vaccine. Donor details come from another sample of the same person, matched by shared clones.

V is TRBV7-8 and J is TRBJ2-5, with unresolved D. The CDR3 totals 15 residues. Deletions cut 4 bases from V and 0 bases from J, with 12 bases between. Per the germline V gene, CDR1 is SGHVS and CDR2 is FQNEAQ. The DNA of the CDR3 is TGTGCCAGCAGCTCAAAAGCATGGTACCAAGAGACCCAGTACTTC. It specifies CASSSKAWYQETQYF.

The rearrangement joins TRBV6-2 or TRBV6-3 to TRBJ1-5, with TRBD1 matching 9 bases. Germline CDR1 reads MNHEY; CDR2 reads SVGEGT. Trimming removed 6 bases from V and 7 bases from J; junction bases left unmatched: 10. This CDR3 spans 15 amino acids. Here the CDR3 DNA reads TGTGCCAGCAGCAGAGCACAGGGGGCTGGCCAGCCCCAGCATTTT. This codes for CASSRAQGAGQPQHF.

A few counts support this clonotype. The rearrangement links TRBV20-1 to TRBJ1-5; 9 bases match TRBD1. V trimming: 3 bases; J trimming: 7 bases; junction bases outside the gene matches: 7. The CDR3 has 14 residues. The germline V gene has CDR1 DFQATT and CDR2 SNEGSKA (reference sequence). The CDR3 DNA reads TGCAGTGCTAGCCAGGGACAGGGCTCCCAGCCCCAGCATTTT. Protein product: CSASQGQGSQPQHF.